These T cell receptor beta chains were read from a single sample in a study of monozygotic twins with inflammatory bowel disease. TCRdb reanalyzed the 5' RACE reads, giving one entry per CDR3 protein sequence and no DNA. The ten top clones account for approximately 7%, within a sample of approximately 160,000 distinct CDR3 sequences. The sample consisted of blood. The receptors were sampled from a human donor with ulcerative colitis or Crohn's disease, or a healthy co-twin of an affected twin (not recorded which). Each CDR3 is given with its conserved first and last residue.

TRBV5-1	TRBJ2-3	CASSLADTKYF
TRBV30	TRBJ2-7	CAWMGQGWGEQYF
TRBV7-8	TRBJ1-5	CASSLDGQRNQPQHF
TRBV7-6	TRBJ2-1	CASSVRLAGGHNEQFF
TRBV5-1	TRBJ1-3	CASSSRAGTPDGNTIYF
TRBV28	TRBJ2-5	CASSSPGQGLGTQYF
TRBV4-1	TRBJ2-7	CASSHPGLPYEQYF
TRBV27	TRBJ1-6	CASTLIQGVQIIGPNSPLHF
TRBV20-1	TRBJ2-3	CSASGGDGRDTQYF
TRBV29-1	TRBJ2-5	CSATGEETQYF
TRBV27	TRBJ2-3	CASRRGLAATDTQYF
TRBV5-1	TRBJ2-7	CASSLDPAGGEQYF
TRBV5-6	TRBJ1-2	CASSSEHYGYTF
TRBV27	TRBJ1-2	CASSASGTGGVINYGYTF
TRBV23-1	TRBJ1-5	CASRQTAAPNQPQHF
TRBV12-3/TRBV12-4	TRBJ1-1	CASSSDSPRAFF
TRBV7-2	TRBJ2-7	CASSLELAGYEQYF
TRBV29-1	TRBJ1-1	CSVERGANTEAFF
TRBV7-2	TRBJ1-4	CASSLRTYGEKLFF
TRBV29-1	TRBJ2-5	CSVEGGEKTQYF
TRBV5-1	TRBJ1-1	CASSQGPANTEAFF
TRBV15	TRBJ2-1	CATSRVVLAGYNEHFF
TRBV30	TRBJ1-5	CAWRDSTGNQPQHF
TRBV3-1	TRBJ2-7	CASSPVISSYEQYF
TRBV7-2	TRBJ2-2	CASSLAGGLDTGELFF
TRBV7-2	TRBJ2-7	CASTSNRQSYEQYF
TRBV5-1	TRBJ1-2	CASSPSDSFYGYTF
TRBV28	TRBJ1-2	CASTRTRGRYGYTF
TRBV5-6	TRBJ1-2	CASSLISRDNYGYTF
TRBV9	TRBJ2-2	CASRGGGELFF
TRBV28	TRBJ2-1	CASSLTTVNNEQFF
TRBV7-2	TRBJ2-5	CASSSSSGSRGTQYF
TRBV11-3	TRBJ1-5	CASSLVQGGQPQHF
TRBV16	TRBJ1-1	CASSQSAGSDTEAFF
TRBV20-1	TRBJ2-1	CSAMALAGGYEQFF
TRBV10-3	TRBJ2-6	CAISLTVSGANVLTF
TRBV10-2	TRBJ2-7	CASTHGGRGGPYEQYF
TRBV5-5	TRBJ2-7	CASSQDSSYEQYF
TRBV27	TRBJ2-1	CASSWTSGSNEQFF
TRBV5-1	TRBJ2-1	CASSLVGGRTAGDEQFF